This T cell receptor beta chain emerged from a study of radiotherapy plus CTLA-4 blockade in lung cancer (dated by TCRdb to 2016 to 2019). Turning to the overall study: Objective responses were observed in 15% to 20% of enrolled patients, and disease control was achieved in 31%. Overall study results and their limits: Early dynamic changes in blood T cell clones, together with increased serum interferon-beta after radiation, were reported as the strongest predictors of response. TCR clones derived from tumors expanded in peripheral blood after treatment with radiotherapy and ipilimumab.

The library came from the immunoSEQ multiplex PCR assay. Drawn from immuneACCESS, this table holds only the in-frame rearrangements with V and J called that TCRdb kept. Clones are partly lost; checked studies trace under half to an unresolved V gene and leave the rest unexplained. The sample contains some 78,000 clones, about 87% of them found a single time. Around 1% of the sample comes from the top ten. In this study, focal radiation therapy paired with CTLA-4 blockade (ipilimumab) was tested in patients who had chemo-refractory metastatic non-small-cell lung cancer. Of note for this clone: The clone's antigen remains unknown. No base quality values were provided; no much bigger clone lies one nucleotide off.

CDR1 and CDR2, per the germline V gene (reference sequence), are MNHNY and SVGAGI. Taken from cysteine to phenylalanine, the CDR3 has 14 residues. Just the 42-base CDR3 DNA is kept, in frame starting at base 1. V sheds 6 bases and J sheds 4 bases, leaving 15 bases between their ends. The material was peripheral blood, obtained from a patient treated with radiotherapy plus ipilimumab. The chain uses TRBV6-6 and TRBJ1-2, and the D gene may be TRBD1, 6 bases matching. The TCR comes from a human donor with non-small cell lung cancer who had stable disease on radiotherapy plus ipilimumab. The CDR3 protein: CASSYRVEIYGYTF. Read as DNA, the sequence is TGTGCCAGCAGCTACAGGGTGGAGATCTATGGCTACACCTTC.